The source of this T cell receptor (beta chain) is a study of blood T cell repertoires in COVID-19. Whole-study context: Donors in the United States, Italy and Spain gave samples during acute or convalescent COVID-19. T cells, B-cell-depleted T cells, or PBMCs provided the cDNA or gDNA that served as material.

Germline CDR1 is LNHDA and CDR2 is SQIVND (reference sequence). Trimming took 8 bases from V and 1 from J, leaving 18 bases between them. This CDR3 spans 16 amino acids. Under the authors' procedure: Amplification with reference gene primers provided the estimates of nucleated cell counts. Profiling relied on immunoSEQ multiplex PCR, and the TCRdb table lists in-frame clones only, not all of them. V and J calls and clone size are as listed in that table; D and trimming were resolved from the DNA. The sample yields some 51,000 clones, approximately 90% seen once. Sequencing was carried out using peripheral blood. The rearrangement joins TRBV19 to TRBJ1-5; D possibly corresponds to TRBD1 (5 bases). This clonotype was obtained from a man aged 50-59 years with acute or convalescent COVID-19. CDR3 bases: TGTGCCAGTCGACCCTCCGCGGACATAAGCAATCAGCCCCAGCATTTT. Protein sequence: CASRPSADISNQPQHF.